Presented here are 16 T cell receptor beta chains from one specimen sequenced in a study of shared clonotypes between healthy human individuals. Method: immunoSEQ multiplex PCR; TCRdb's copy keeps in-frame clones and lacks some. The sample holds about 2.4 million clones, just over 90% seen once. The sequencing input was naive CD4+ T cells sorted from blood. This sample's subset: CD45RA+ positively selected. All receptors derive from a man aged 18-30 years in good health.

The gene calls are TRBV5-1 and TRBJ2-1; a possible D gene is TRBD2 (6 bases). Germline CDR1 reads SGHRS; CDR2 reads YFSETQ. The ends were cut back, 4 bases at V and 9 bases at J, with 17 bases in the middle. This CDR3 region has 14 residues. CDR3 amino acids: CASSRELEEGEQFF. The CDR3 coding sequence is TGCGCCAGCAGCAGAGAGCTGGAGGAGGGTGAGCAGTTCTTC.

The chain joins TRBV5-1 to TRBJ1-1; TRBD1 matches at 9 bases. From germline, CDR1 is SGHRS and CDR2 YFSETQ. V shed 3 bases, J shed 1 base, and the junction held 7 bases outside the gene matches. This CDR3 is built from 16 residues. The CDR3 region is CASSSSPGQGNTEAFF. Here the CDR3 DNA reads TGCGCCAGCAGCTCGTCTCCGGGACAGGGGAACACTGAAGCTTTCTTT.

This chain uses TRBV5-1 with TRBJ2-2, with 10 bases aligning to TRBD2. This CDR3 is 17 amino acids long. The junction had 9 bases not matched to a gene; V was cut back by 0 bases and J by 7 bases. Per germline, CDR1 SGHRS and CDR2 YFSETQ. The DNA of the CDR3 is TGCGCCAGCAGCTTGGGGGGACTAGCGCGAGACGTCGGGGAGCTGTTTTTT. It yields the protein CASSLGGLARDVGELFF. The full variable domain, completed using reference TRBV5-1 and TRBJ2-2, is KAGVTQTPRYLIKTRGQQVTLSCSPISGHRSVSWYQQTPGQGLQFLFEYFSETQRNKGNFPGRFSGRQFSNSRSEMNVSTLELGDSALYLCASSLGGLARDVGELFFGEGSRLTVL.

J is TRBJ1-2 and V is TRBV9, with 11 nucleotides matching TRBD1. The trim removed 1 base at V and 5 bases at J, leaving 10 bases unmatched. The germline CDR1 and CDR2 sequences are SGDLS and YYNGEE. The CDR3 has 17 amino acids. The CDR3, as DNA: TGTGCCAGCAGCGTACAGGGGACAGGGGGGTTCCAATATGGCTACACCTTC. Amino acid sequence: CASSVQGTGGFQYGYTF.

This chain joins TRBV5-1 and TRBJ1-2; TRBD1 aligns across 8 bases. J lost 6 bases, V lost 3 bases, and 10 bases had no gene match. The germline CDR1 and CDR2 sequences are SGHRS and YFSETQ. The CDR3 covers 15 residues. The CDR3 nucleotides read TGCGCCAGCAGCTCCCTTCAGGACAGGGCGGATGGCTACACCTTC. Its translation is CASSSLQDRADGYTF. Together with reference TRBV5-1 and TRBJ1-2, the CDR3 gives the full variable domain: KAGVTQTPRYLIKTRGQQVTLSCSPISGHRSVSWYQQTPGQGLQFLFEYFSETQRNKGNFPGRFSGRQFSNSRSEMNVSTLELGDSALYLCASSSLQDRADGYTFGSGTRLTVV.

V and J are TRBV28 and TRBJ1-2; no firm D call. Germline V gives CDR1 MDHEN, CDR2 SYDVKM. The ends were cut back, 5 bases at V and 2 bases at J, with 12 bases in the middle. CDR3 length equals 14 residues. In DNA, the CDR3 is TGTGCCAGCAGTCCCGAACTCCAGAACTATGGCTACACCTTC. As protein: CASSPELQNYGYTF.

Worth noting for this clone: Additional DNA sequences in this sample encode the identical CDR3. J is TRBJ2-7 and V is TRBV5-1; 10 nucleotides agree with TRBD1. The V segment lost 2 bases and the J segment 4 bases; nucleotides outside the gene matches: 3. CDR1 is SGHRS, CDR2 YFSETQ, per germline. CDR3 length equals 14 residues. Here the CDR3 DNA reads TGCGCCAGCAGCTTAGGGACAGGGGTGTACGAGCAGTACTTC. Translating it yields CASSLGTGVYEQYF.

This clone showed up just once. The genes are TRBV7-9 and TRBJ2-1, with 10 bases fitting TRBD2. Germline loops: CDR1 SEHNR, CDR2 FQNEAQ (reference sequence). V lost 2 bases and J lost 4; bases outside the gene matches: 14. This CDR3 region has 19 residues. CDR3 region: CASSLMGLATRNRYNEQFF. The CDR3 DNA is TGTGCCAGCAGCTTAATGGGACTAGCGACCCGAAACCGGTACAATGAGCAGTTCTTC.

The chain has TRBV6-5 and TRBJ1-6; D remains unclear. The CDR3 is 14 residues long. Per germline, CDR1 MNHEY and CDR2 SVGAGI. Trimming left V 2 bases short and J 9 bases short, with 11 bases between. This CDR3 reads CASSYTGYGSPLHF. In DNA, the CDR3 is TGTGCCAGCAGTTACACGGGGTACGGTTCACCCCTCCACTTT.

V usage is TRBV10-3 and J usage is TRBJ1-2; no clear D gene. The V and J ends lost 7 bases and 8 bases respectively, with 14 bases between them. Germline V CDR1 and CDR2: ENHRY, SYGVKD. CDR3 length equals 12 residues. CDR3 bases: TGTGCCATCAATGGCGACTCCGGCGGCTACACCTTC. Translating it yields CAINGDSGGYTF.

This clone was picked up one time. Other DNA sequences of this sample code for an identical CDR3. The genes are TRBV18 and TRBJ1-3, with D unresolved. Germline V CDR1 and CDR2: KGHSH, LQKENI. The CDR3 covers 14 residues. Trimming took 6 bases from V and 0 from J, leaving 9 bases between them. CDR3 coding DNA: TGTGCCAGCTCGCCCGACAACTCTGGAAACACCATATATTTT. This sequence encodes CASSPDNSGNTIYF.

The V call is TRBV30, the J call TRBJ1-1, with 10 bases matching TRBD1. Germline CDR1 reads GTSNPN; CDR2 reads SVGIG (reference sequence). The CDR3 runs 14 residues. V was clipped by 2 bases and J by 4 bases; unmatched bases: 4. CDR3 residues: CAWSRDRGSTEAFF. In DNA form, the CDR3 reads TGTGCCTGGAGTAGGGACAGGGGATCCACTGAAGCTTTCTTT.

The chain employs TRBV15 and TRBJ2-1; 8 nucleotides agree with TRBD2. V lost 0 bases to trimming and J lost 6 bases; unmatched junction nucleotides: 7. The CDR3 is 16 amino acids. The germline CDR1 and CDR2 sequences are LNHNV and YYDKDF (reference sequence). CDR3 protein: CATSRDPGLVVNEQFF. CDR3 DNA: TGTGCCACCAGCAGAGACCCGGGACTAGTCGTCAATGAGCAGTTCTTC. Drawing the rest from reference TRBV15 and TRBJ2-1, the complete variable domain is DAMVIQNPRYQVTQFGKPVTLSCSQTLNHNVMYWYQQKSSQAPKLLFHYYDKDFNNEADTPDNFQSRRPNTSFCFLDIRSPGLGDTAMYLCATSRDPGLVVNEQFFGPGTRLTVL.

This rearrangement joins TRBV4-1 to TRBJ1-2; D is unresolved. The CDR3 covers 14 residues. Germline V gene sequence: CDR1 MGHRA, CDR2 YSYEKL. V was shortened by 4 bases and J by 4 bases, with 13 bases between the two germline ends. The DNA of the CDR3 is TGCGCCAGCAGCCGAGGCGGGGTAGGCTATGGCTACACCTTC. Translated, it gives CASSRGGVGYGYTF.

The chain employs TRBV10-3 and TRBJ2-1; D possibly corresponds to TRBD2 (6 bases). The V gene's germline CDR1 is ENHRY and CDR2 SYGVKD. The ends were cut back, 8 bases at V and 0 bases at J, with 11 bases in the middle. The CDR3 covers 14 residues. CDR3: CAIGGTSSYNEQFF. The CDR3 DNA sequence: TGTGCCATCGGGGGGACGAGCTCCTACAATGAGCAGTTCTTC.

This chain links TRBV5-4 with TRBJ2-7; D possibly corresponds to TRBD1 (6 bases). This CDR3 is 16 amino acids long. The ends were cut back, 0 bases at V and 1 base at J, with 14 bases in the middle. Germline assignment: CDR1 SGHNT and CDR2 YYREEE (reference sequence). The CDR3 loop reads CASSLDLKGTSYEQYF. CDR3 DNA sequence: TGTGCCAGCAGCTTGGATCTTAAGGGGACATCCTACGAGCAGTACTTC.